Following are 26 T cell receptor beta chains from one sample sequenced in a study of response to subunit inactivated influenza vaccine. A single record per CDR3 protein comes from TCRdb applying MiXCR to the RT-PCR reads. The repertoire holds a few hundred thousand distinct CDR3 sequences, with 7.2% as singletons. Sequenced material: PBMCs from blood, taken around 25 months after vaccination. Receptors originate from a man in his fifties or sixties who received an inactivated influenza vaccine.

This clonotype was found many times. V and J are TRBV5-1 and TRBJ1-1; D gene uncertain. CDR3 length: 14 amino acids. The V end was cut by 2 bases, the J end by 1 base, with 9 bases between. Germline V CDR1 and CDR2: SGHRS, YFSETQ. The CDR3 sequence is CASSLPQSNTEAFF. The DNA for the CDR3 is TGCGCCAGCAGCTTACCCCAATCGAACACTGAAGCTTTCTTT.

This clonotype was counted a few times. The chain joins TRBV9 to TRBJ2-2; 11 bases fit TRBD1. The V segment lost 0 bases and the J segment 4 bases; nucleotides outside the gene matches: 2. The length of the CDR3 is 16 residues. Looked up from germline, CDR1 is SGDLS and CDR2 is YYNGEE. For the CDR3, the DNA is TGTGCCAGCAGCGTAGTGGGACAGGGGGTCACCGGGGAGCTGTTTTTT. This codes for CASSVVGQGVTGELFF.

In this sample, this clonotype turned up a few times. V gene TRBV6-1 combines with J gene TRBJ2-2; D unclear. The germline CDR1 and CDR2 sequences are MNHNS and SASEGT. The CDR3 has 13 amino acids. V was cut by 6 bases and J by 6 bases, with 11 bases left in between. The CDR3 nucleotides read TGTGCCAGCAGGCGTGGAGTTGCCGGGGAGCTGTTTTTT. It translates to CASRRGVAGELFF.

This chain connects TRBV15 to TRBJ2-7; D may correspond to TRBD1 or TRBD2 (6 bases each). V dropped 7 bases and J dropped 4 bases, with 14 bases sitting between them. The CDR3 is made up of 13 amino acids. Germline loops: CDR1 LNHNV, CDR2 YYDKDF (reference sequence). CDR3 nucleotide sequence: TGTGCCACCACCAGGGGAGGTGGGTACGAGCAGTACTTC. It encodes CATTRGGGYEQYF.

This clonotype was found many times. The V and J genes are TRBV12-3 or TRBV12-4 and TRBJ2-7; D perhaps matches TRBD1 (5 bases). The CDR3 has 15 amino acids. Trimming shortened V by 4 bases and J by 2 bases, and 15 bases separated the two germline ends. The CDR3 sequence is CASSSGAPDTYEQYF. In DNA, the CDR3 is TGTGCCAGCAGTTCCGGAGCGCCGGACACCTACGAGCAGTACTTC.

This sequence joins TRBV30 and TRBJ2-7, with 10 bases aligning to TRBD1. The junction had 6 bases not matched to a gene; V was cut back by 5 bases and J by 2 bases. CDR1 is GTSNPN and CDR2 is SVGIG in the germline V gene (reference sequence). The CDR3 length is 14 residues. The CDR3 sequence: CAWVRDRGPYEQYF. The CDR3 DNA follows: TGTGCCTGGGTCCGGGACAGGGGTCCCTACGAGCAGTACTTC.

The chain couples TRBV5-6 to TRBJ1-1, with a tentative D call TRBD1 (5 bases). The V gene lost 3 bases and the J gene lost 1 base, with 16 bases spanning the gap. Germline-derived CDR1 and CDR2 are SGHDT and YYEEEE. The CDR3 is made up of 16 amino acids. The CDR3 sequence: CASSSFLDSTNTEAFF. CDR3 bases: TGTGCCAGCAGCTCTTTCCTCGACAGCACGAACACTGAAGCTTTCTTT. Combining the CDR3 with reference TRBV5-6 and TRBJ1-1 gives the whole variable domain DAGVTQSPTHLIKTRGQQVTLRCSPKSGHDTVSWYQQALGQGPQFIFQYYEEEERQRGNFPDRFSGHQFPNYSSELNVNALLLGDSALYLCASSSFLDSTNTEAFFGQGTRLTVV.

This clonotype was recorded at least ten times. The CDR3: CASSLSGQGSETQYF. The CDR3 DNA sequence: TGCGCCAGCAGCCTTTCCGGACAGGGCTCAGAGACCCAGTACTTC. The chain employs TRBV4-1 and TRBJ2-5; 8 bases fit TRBD1. The CDR3 is 15 residues long. Trimming took 4 bases from V and 4 from J; bases not matched to a gene: 8. Germline assignment: CDR1 MGHRA and CDR2 YSYEKL.

This clonotype was detected ten times or more. This chain links TRBV6-7 with TRBJ2-7; D gene uncertain. TRBV6-7 is an open reading frame whose function is uncertain. The CDR3 consists of 15 residues. Trimming took 6 bases from V and 0 from J, leaving 15 bases between them. The CDR3 reads CASSQPTVSSYEQYF. CDR3 sequence (DNA): TGTGCCAGCAGCCAACCCACCGTGAGCTCCTACGAGCAGTACTTC.

This clonotype was found a few times. The chain employs TRBV29-1 and TRBJ2-5; perhaps TRBD2 as D (6 bases). The V gene's germline CDR1 is SQVTM and CDR2 ANQGSEA. V lost 2 bases and J lost 5, with 12 bases in between. The CDR3 contains 13 residues. The CDR3 is CSVERAGTETQYF. In nucleotides, the CDR3 is TGCAGCGTTGAACGGGCGGGAACTGAGACCCAGTACTTC.

This clonotype was counted ten times or more. The CDR3 loop is CASSLDGTGLYGYTF. The CDR3 DNA reads as TGTGCCAGCAGCTTAGATGGGACAGGCTTGTATGGCTACACCTTC. This rearrangement joins TRBV7-2 to TRBJ1-2; 8 bases align to TRBD1. Germline V CDR1 and CDR2: SGHTA, FQGNSA. V was clipped by 1 base and J by 5 bases; unmatched bases: 6. CDR3 length equals 15 residues.

This chain links TRBV20-1 with TRBJ2-1; D gene unclear. Germline loops: CDR1 DFQATT, CDR2 SNEGSKA (reference sequence). The CDR3 covers 17 residues. Trimming removed 0 bases at V and 8 bases at J, with 23 bases between. CDR3 sequence (DNA): TGCAGTGCTAGAGATCCCTCCCCGGGTCGAAACGCCGATGAGCAGTTCTTC. It specifies CSARDPSPGRNADEQFF.

The rearrangement joins TRBV11-2 to TRBJ1-3; D not resolved. Germline V lookup: CDR1 SGHAT, CDR2 FQNNGV. The CDR3 contains 16 residues. V was cut by 7 bases and J by 6 bases, with 22 bases left in between. Here the CDR3 DNA reads TGTGCCAGCAAATTTCCGGGGATTAGTCCCCAAAACACCATATATTTT. This encodes CASKFPGISPQNTIYF.

This clonotype was picked up many times. The chain joins TRBV20-1 to TRBJ2-5; 13 bases align to TRBD2. Germline CDR1 reads DFQATT; CDR2 reads SNEGSKA (reference sequence). The CDR3 is 15 residues long. Losses at the gene ends were 5 bases for V and 5 bases for J; bases not matched to a gene: 8. The CDR3 protein is CSAVGTSGTAETQYF. The CDR3, as DNA: TGCAGTGCTGTCGGGACTAGCGGGACGGCGGAGACCCAGTACTTC.

This clonotype was found many times. The chain is built from TRBV5-1 and TRBJ2-5, with 9 nucleotides matching TRBD1. The CDR3 runs 14 residues. V shed 4 bases and J 5 bases; nucleotides not matched to a gene: 6. Germline V gene sequence: CDR1 SGHRS, CDR2 YFSETQ. CDR3 nucleotides: TGCGCCAGCAGCGTCGGGACAGGGTCGGAGACCCAGTACTTC. It specifies CASSVGTGSETQYF.

Ten or more counts support this clonotype. CDR3 DNA sequence: TGTGCCAGCAGCCTAAGACATGGACAGATTTACAATCAGCCCCAGCATTTT. It specifies CASSLRHGQIYNQPQHF. V and J are TRBV7-2 and TRBJ1-5; D may be TRBD1 (6 bases). V was clipped by 5 bases and J by 3 bases, with 20 bases between them. The CDR3 is 17 amino acids. Germline CDR1 SGHTA, CDR2 FQGNSA.

This clonotype appeared a few times. This chain links TRBV30 with TRBJ1-3; D gene ambiguous. The CDR3 contains 13 residues. V lost 2 bases and J lost 0, with 5 bases in between. The germline V gene encodes CDR1 GTSNPN and CDR2 SVGIG (reference sequence). In DNA, the CDR3 is TGTGCCTGGAGTCGGAACTCTGGAAACACCATATATTTT. This translates into CAWSRNSGNTIYF.

This clonotype was counted ten times or more. The chain has TRBV5-1 and TRBJ2-1; 10 positions match TRBD1. The germline gives CDR1 SGHRS, CDR2 YFSETQ. This CDR3 spans 20 amino acids. The J segment lost 6 bases and the V segment lost 0 bases, leaving 18 bases of the junction unmatched. The chain's CDR3 is CASSLVPEDRGLHRINEQFF. The CDR3 DNA reads as TGCGCCAGCAGCTTGGTTCCGGAAGACAGGGGGCTCCACCGAATCAATGAGCAGTTCTTC. The entire variable domain, with the rest obtained from reference TRBV5-1 and TRBJ2-1, is as follows: KAGVTQTPRYLIKTRGQQVTLSCSPISGHRSVSWYQQTPGQGLQFLFEYFSETQRNKGNFPGRFSGRQFSNSRSEMNVSTLELGDSALYLCASSLVPEDRGLHRINEQFFGPGTRLTVL.

The V gene is TRBV28, the J gene TRBJ2-4; 8 nucleotides line up with TRBD1. This CDR3 has 14 amino acids. V was pared by 9 bases and J by 1 base, with 5 bases of the junction left unmatched. Germline V gene sequence: CDR1 MDHEN, CDR2 SYDVKM. In nucleotides, the CDR3 is TGTGCCAGTTCAGGGGGCTTTGCCAAAAACATTCAGTACTTC. It translates to CASSGGFAKNIQYF.

This clonotype was counted only a few times. V is TRBV29-1 and J is TRBJ2-1; possible D gene TRBD1, 5 bases. The CDR3 extends over 14 amino acids. Trimming left V 4 bases short and J 4 bases short, with 14 bases between. Germline V gene lookup returns CDR1 SQVTM and CDR2 ANQGSEA. CDR3 in amino acids: CSVGTPSRYNEQFF. In nucleotides, the CDR3 is TGCAGCGTTGGGACACCCTCTCGGTACAATGAGCAGTTCTTC.

The J gene is TRBJ2-7, the V gene TRBV11-2, with D perhaps TRBD1 (8 bases). V was trimmed by 7 bases and J by 2 bases, leaving 15 bases between them. The CDR3 spans 14 residues. The V gene's germline CDR1 is SGHAT and CDR2 FQNNGV. CDR3 region: CASTNRGGPYEQYF. As DNA, the CDR3 is TGTGCCAGCACCAACAGGGGGGGCCCCTACGAGCAGTACTTC. The whole variable domain, filled in from reference TRBV11-2 and TRBJ2-7, reads EAGVAQSPRYKIIEKRQSVAFWCNPISGHATLYWYQQILGQGPKLLIQFQNNGVVDDSQLPKDRFSAERLKGVDSTLKIQPAKLEDSAVYLCASTNRGGPYEQYFGPGTRLTVT.

The chain recombines TRBV7-2 with TRBJ2-7; D might be TRBD1 (5 bases). Deletions cut 5 bases from V and 3 bases from J, with 11 bases between. The CDR3 sequence is 13 residues long. Germline V CDR1 and CDR2: SGHTA, FQGNSA. The CDR3 here is CASSARTNYEQYF. The CDR3 nucleotides are TGTGCCAGCAGCGCTAGGACAAACTACGAGCAGTACTTC.

This clonotype was seen many times. This chain joins TRBV5-1 and TRBJ2-2; D is possibly TRBD1 or TRBD2 (5 bases each). Germline values: CDR1 SGHRS, CDR2 YFSETQ. The CDR3 contains 16 residues. The V and J ends lost 3 bases and 3 bases respectively, with 15 bases between them. The CDR3, as DNA: TGCGCCAGCAGCTCGGGGCCCCCACGGGACACCGGGGAGCTGTTTTTT. It translates to CASSSGPPRDTGELFF.

This clonotype was recorded a few times. This chain uses TRBV7-2 with TRBJ2-2; D possibly corresponds to TRBD2 (5 bases). Looked up from germline, CDR1 is SGHTA and CDR2 is FQGNSA. The CDR3 length is 15 residues. Trimming stripped 3 bases from V and 4 bases from J, with 12 bases between. The CDR3 DNA follows: TGTGCCAGCAGCTTGTTCCACACTAGCACCGGGGAGCTGTTTTTT. Amino acid sequence: CASSLFHTSTGELFF.

This clonotype was detected many times. This chain uses TRBV28 with TRBJ2-3; TRBD1 or TRBD2 may be the D gene (6 bases each). Trimming removed 4 bases from V and 2 bases from J, with 7 bases in between. Germline assignment: CDR1 MDHEN and CDR2 SYDVKM. This CDR3 is 13 amino acids long. CDR3 in DNA: TGTGCCAGCAGTTCGGGGGCCACAGATACGCAGTATTTT. This sequence encodes CASSSGATDTQYF.

This clonotype appeared many times. This chain connects TRBV7-9 to TRBJ1-4, with D hard to call. This CDR3 contains 13 residues. CDR1 is SEHNR, CDR2 FQNEAQ, per germline (reference sequence). Trimming took off 4 bases at V and 5 bases at J, with 8 bases between the two ends. The DNA of the CDR3 is TGTGCCAGCAGCTCCCCCCCAAATGAAAAACTGTTTTTT. It encodes CASSSPPNEKLFF.